These 16 T cell receptor beta chains came from one sample sequenced in a study of T cells in Graves' hyperthyroidism and ophthalmopathy (dated by TCRdb to the late 2010s). The library was prepared using multiplex PCR. Sequencing took place on an Illumina HiSeq 2000. TCR beta CDR3 regions were amplified from RNA transcripts. The first round of RT-PCR for the TCR CDR3 was performed with the HTBI primer set and the Qiagen OneStep RT-PCR kit. TCRdb itself trimmed the public reads at Q25 with fastp, ran MiXCR and retained productive beta chains. Each entry is one CDR3 protein sequence, shown with its most common DNA and genes. The sample table records 800,000 or so distinct CDR3 sequences; roughly 40% of these occur just once. The ten biggest clones cover more than 7% of the sample. The sample comprised blood. These TCRs come from a man younger than 35 with Graves' hyperthyroidism.

This clonotype was counted a few times. The chain recombines TRBV20-1 with TRBJ1-1; D is unresolved. Germline CDR1 DFQATT, CDR2 SNEGSKA (reference sequence). The CDR3 contains 13 residues. V gave up 6 bases and J gave up 4 bases, with 15 bases separating them. The CDR3 coding sequence is TGCAGTGCCGTTACCTCGACTGCCACTGAAGCTTTCTTT. This sequence encodes CSAVTSTATEAFF.

The gene calls are TRBV6-5 and TRBJ2-7, with D perhaps being TRBD1 or TRBD2 (5 bases each). Germline CDR1 is MNHEY and CDR2 is SVGAGI. Trimming removed 6 bases at V and 6 bases at J, with 12 bases between. There are 12 residues in the CDR3. The CDR3 DNA is TGTGCCAGCAGCCGGGGACCTAGCGAGCAGTACTTC. Its protein is CASSRGPSEQYF.

This clonotype has only a few counts. The chain carries TRBV3-1 and TRBJ1-2, with D uncertain. This CDR3 contains 13 residues. Germline CDR1 and CDR2: LGHDT and YNNKEL (reference sequence). Trimming took 0 bases from V and 7 from J, leaving 9 bases between them. For the CDR3, the DNA is TGTGCCAGCAGCCAAGAAGGCTGGCGTGGCTACACCTTC. Translation gives CASSQEGWRGYTF.

This clonotype showed up many times. The chain couples TRBV7-9 to TRBJ2-7; the D gene is possibly TRBD2 (5 bases). Germline CDR1 reads SEHNR; CDR2 reads FQNEAQ (reference sequence). V dropped 4 bases and J dropped 7 bases, with 11 bases sitting between them. The CDR3 loop spans 12 amino acids. CDR3 coding DNA: TGTGCCAGCAGCTCCCCTGGAGGAGAGCAGTACTTC. Residues: CASSSPGGEQYF.

The rearrangement links TRBV12-3 or TRBV12-4 to TRBJ2-5; D gene ambiguous. The length of the CDR3 is 11 residues. The germline V and J ends were trimmed by 6 bases and 9 bases, with 11 bases remaining between them. The CDR3 coding sequence is TGTGCCAGCAGGGCCGGCCGGGCCCAGTACTTC. Residues: CASRAGRAQYF.

This clonotype was found a few times. The gene calls are TRBV14 and TRBJ2-7; unclear D gene. The CDR3 runs 15 residues. The germline gives CDR1 SGHDN, CDR2 FVKESK. Trimming shortened V by 4 bases and J by 5 bases, and 18 bases separated the two germline ends. DNA for the CDR3: TGTGCCAGCAGCCCCCGGACGGATATGAGCGACGAGCAGTACTTC. Amino acid sequence: CASSPRTDMSDEQYF. Drawing the rest from reference TRBV14 and TRBJ2-7, the complete variable domain is EAGVTQFPSHSVIEKGQTVTLRCDPISGHDNLYWYRRVMGKEIKFLLHFVKESKQDESGMPNNRFLAERTGGTYSTLKVQPAELEDSGVYFCASSPRTDMSDEQYFGPGTRLTVT.

The gene calls are TRBV5-1 and TRBJ2-7; either TRBD1 or TRBD2 may supply D (5 bases each). V was shortened by 4 bases and J by 2 bases, with 19 bases between the two germline ends. Germline V gene lookup returns CDR1 SGHRS and CDR2 YFSETQ. CDR3 length equals 16 residues. The CDR3, as DNA: TGCGCCAGCAGCAGAGACGGGGCGGAAGCTACCTACGAGCAGTACTTC. Its protein is CASSRDGAEATYEQYF.

The chain couples TRBV5-1 to TRBJ2-2; tentatively, D is TRBD2 (6 bases). Trimming pared 4 bases from V and 7 bases from J, leaving 17 bases between. The germline gives CDR1 SGHRS, CDR2 YFSETQ. This CDR3 is built from 15 residues. CDR3 sequence reads: CASSQGTGEIGELFF. CDR3 bases: TGCGCCAGCAGCCAAGGGACGGGAGAGATCGGGGAGCTGTTTTTT.

This clonotype occurred many times. The rearrangement uses TRBV4-2 and TRBJ1-1, with D uncertain. V lost 0 bases and J lost 2, with 7 bases in between. The CDR3 is 14 amino acids. Per the germline V gene, CDR1 is LGHNA and CDR2 is YNFKEQ. CDR3 coding DNA: TGTGCCAGCAGCCAAGATAGGCATAACACTGAAGCTTTCTTT. Residues: CASSQDRHNTEAFF.

This clonotype was seen more than once but under ten times. This chain connects TRBV19 to TRBJ2-7; D is possibly TRBD2 (5 bases). Germline V gene sequence: CDR1 LNHDA, CDR2 SQIVND (reference sequence). V shed 3 bases and J shed 5 bases, with 11 bases lying between them. The CDR3 is made up of 13 amino acids. In DNA, the CDR3 is TGTGCCAGTAGTATCGGACTCGGGAACGAGCAGTACTTC. Translating gives CASSIGLGNEQYF.

This clonotype was observed at least ten times. The chain has TRBV25-1 and TRBJ1-6; perhaps TRBD1 as D (5 bases). V was pared by 7 bases and J by 10 bases, with 14 bases between. CDR3 length: 13 residues. Germline V lookup: CDR1 MGHDK, CDR2 SYGVNS. The CDR3 nucleotides are TGTGCCAGCAACGTAGGGGTCAACTCACCCCTCCACTTT. It specifies CASNVGVNSPLHF.

The chain links TRBV5-1 to TRBJ2-7, with D unresolved. Trimming took 7 bases from V and 7 from J, leaving 15 bases between them. The CDR3 consists of 12 residues. Germline assignment: CDR1 SGHRS and CDR2 YFSETQ. The CDR3 reads CASSGADWEQYF. The CDR3 region has the DNA TGCGCCAGCTCCGGAGCCGACTGGGAGCAGTACTTC.

This clonotype was observed many times. The rearrangement uses TRBV7-2 and TRBJ2-5; 8 positions match TRBD1. After removal of 3 bases from V and 5 bases from J, the junction contained 2 bases not matched to a gene. From germline, CDR1 is SGHTA and CDR2 FQGNSA. The CDR3 spans 13 residues. The CDR3 DNA follows: TGTGCCAGCAGCTTCTCAGGGGGCGAGACCCAGTACTTC. Translating it yields CASSFSGGETQYF.

Remarks on this clonotype: A much larger clone differs by one base, so this may be a read error. CDR3 DNA: TGTGCCAGCACCGTAGGCTCGGGCGGGGAGCTGTTTTTT. Translated, it gives CASTVGSGGELFF. The chain couples TRBV9 to TRBJ2-2, with D hard to call. Germline values: CDR1 SGDLS, CDR2 YYNGEE. This CDR3 is built from 13 residues.

This clonotype has ten or more counts. CDR3 sequence: CASRRTGELFF. The DNA for the CDR3 is TGTGCCAGCAGAAGAACCGGGGAGCTGTTTTTT. The chain joins TRBV19 to TRBJ2-2; no clear D. Germline CDR1 LNHDA, CDR2 SQIVND (reference sequence). The V and J ends lost 9 bases and 5 bases respectively, with 7 bases between them. This CDR3 is built from 11 residues.

This clonotype appeared a few times. The chain is built from TRBV7-9 and TRBJ2-5; 9 bases line up with TRBD2. Germline CDR1 is SEHNR and CDR2 is FQNEAQ (reference sequence). The CDR3 totals 16 residues. Germline trimming cut 1 base from V and 6 bases from J; bases unmatched to any gene: 9. This chain's CDR3 is CASSLGPSGVSKTQYF. CDR3 in DNA: TGTGCCAGCAGCTTAGGTCCTAGCGGGGTTTCGAAGACCCAGTACTTC.